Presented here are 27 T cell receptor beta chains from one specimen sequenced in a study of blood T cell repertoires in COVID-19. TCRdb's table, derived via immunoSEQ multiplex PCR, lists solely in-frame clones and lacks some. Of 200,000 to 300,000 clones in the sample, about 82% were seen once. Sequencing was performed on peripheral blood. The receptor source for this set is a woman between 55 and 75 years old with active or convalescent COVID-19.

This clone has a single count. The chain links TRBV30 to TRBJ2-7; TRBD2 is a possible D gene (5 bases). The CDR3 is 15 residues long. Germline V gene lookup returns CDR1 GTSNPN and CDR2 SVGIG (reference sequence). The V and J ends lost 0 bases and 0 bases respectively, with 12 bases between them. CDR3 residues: CAWSVLGMDSYEQYF. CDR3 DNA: TGTGCCTGGAGTGTACTAGGGATGGACTCCTACGAGCAGTACTTC.

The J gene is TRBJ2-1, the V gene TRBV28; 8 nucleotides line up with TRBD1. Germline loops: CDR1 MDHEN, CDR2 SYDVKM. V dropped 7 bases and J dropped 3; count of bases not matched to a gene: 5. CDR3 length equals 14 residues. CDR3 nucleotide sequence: TGTGCCAGCAATAGAGACAGGGGCTACAATGAGCAGTTCTTC. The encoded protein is CASNRDRGYNEQFF.

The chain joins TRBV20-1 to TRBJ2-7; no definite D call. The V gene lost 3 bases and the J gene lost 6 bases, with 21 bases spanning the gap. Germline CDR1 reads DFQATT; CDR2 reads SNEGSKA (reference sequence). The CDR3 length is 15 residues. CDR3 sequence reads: CSASLLGFGPLEQYF. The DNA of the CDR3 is TGCAGTGCTAGTCTGCTAGGCTTCGGCCCCCTCGAGCAGTACTTC.

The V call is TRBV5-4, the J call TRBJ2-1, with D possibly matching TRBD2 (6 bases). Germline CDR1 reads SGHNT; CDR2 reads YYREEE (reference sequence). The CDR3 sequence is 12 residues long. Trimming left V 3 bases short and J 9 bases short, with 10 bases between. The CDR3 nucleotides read TGTGCCAGCAGCTGGGGGGTGGGTGAGCAGTTCTTC. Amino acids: CASSWGVGEQFF.

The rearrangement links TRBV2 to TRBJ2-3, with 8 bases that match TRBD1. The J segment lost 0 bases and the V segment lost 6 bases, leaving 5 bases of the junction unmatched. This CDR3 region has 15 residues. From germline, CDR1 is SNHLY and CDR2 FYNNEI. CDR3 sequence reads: CASRGQAQSTDTQYF. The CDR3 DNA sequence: TGTGCCAGCAGGGGACAGGCCCAAAGCACAGATACGCAGTATTTT.

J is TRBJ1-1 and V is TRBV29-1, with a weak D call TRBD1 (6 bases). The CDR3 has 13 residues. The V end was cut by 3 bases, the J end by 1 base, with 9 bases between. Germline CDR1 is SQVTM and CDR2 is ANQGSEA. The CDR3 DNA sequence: TGCAGCGTTGAGATACAGGGGAACACTGAAGCTTTCTTT. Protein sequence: CSVEIQGNTEAFF.

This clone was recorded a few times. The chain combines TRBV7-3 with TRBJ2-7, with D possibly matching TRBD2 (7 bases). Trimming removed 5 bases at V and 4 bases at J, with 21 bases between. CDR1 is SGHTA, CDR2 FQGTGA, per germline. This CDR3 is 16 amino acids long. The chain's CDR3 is CASSVTGTTTIYEQYF. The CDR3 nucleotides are TGTGCCAGCAGCGTTACAGGGACTACCACTATTTACGAGCAGTACTTC.

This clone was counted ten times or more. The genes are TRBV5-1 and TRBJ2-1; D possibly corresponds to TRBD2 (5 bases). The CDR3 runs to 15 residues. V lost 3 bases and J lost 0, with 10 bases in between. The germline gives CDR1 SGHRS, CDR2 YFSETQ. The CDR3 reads CASSYERNSYNEQFF. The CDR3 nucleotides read TGCGCCAGCAGCTATGAGCGGAACTCCTACAATGAGCAGTTCTTC.

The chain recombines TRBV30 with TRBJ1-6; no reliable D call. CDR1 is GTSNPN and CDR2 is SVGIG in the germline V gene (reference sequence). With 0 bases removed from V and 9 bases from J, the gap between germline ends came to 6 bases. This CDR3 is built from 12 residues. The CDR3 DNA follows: TGTGCCTGGAGTGTACCCAGTTCACCCCTCCACTTT. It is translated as CAWSVPSSPLHF.

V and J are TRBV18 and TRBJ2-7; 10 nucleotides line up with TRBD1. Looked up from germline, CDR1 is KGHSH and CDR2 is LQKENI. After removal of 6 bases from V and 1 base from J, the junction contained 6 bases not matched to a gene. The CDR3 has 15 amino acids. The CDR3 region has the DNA TGTGCCAGCTCCATGGGGACAGGGGTTTCCTACGAGCAGTACTTC. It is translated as CASSMGTGVSYEQYF.

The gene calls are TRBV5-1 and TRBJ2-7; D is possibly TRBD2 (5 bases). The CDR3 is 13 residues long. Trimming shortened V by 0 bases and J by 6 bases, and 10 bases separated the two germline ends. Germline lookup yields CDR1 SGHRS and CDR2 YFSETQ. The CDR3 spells CASSLDGGLEQYF. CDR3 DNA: TGCGCCAGCAGCTTGGATGGAGGACTCGAGCAGTACTTC.

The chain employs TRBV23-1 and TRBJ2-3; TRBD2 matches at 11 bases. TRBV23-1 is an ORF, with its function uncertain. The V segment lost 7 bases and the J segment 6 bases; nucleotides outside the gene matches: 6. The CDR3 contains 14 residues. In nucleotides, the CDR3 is TGCGCCAGCATCCAGGGACTAGCGGTGGATACGCAGTATTTT. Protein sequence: CASIQGLAVDTQYF.

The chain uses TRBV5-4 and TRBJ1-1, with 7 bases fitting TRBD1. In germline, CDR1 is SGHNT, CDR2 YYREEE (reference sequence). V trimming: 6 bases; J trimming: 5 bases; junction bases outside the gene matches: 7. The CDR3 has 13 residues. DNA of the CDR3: TGTGCCAGCAATAGGGGGCGGGGTACTGAAGCTTTCTTT. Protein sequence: CASNRGRGTEAFF.

Here the CDR3 DNA reads TGTGCCAGCAGTCCCGCAGGGGAAGGGCTCTACAATGAGCAGTTCTTC. It encodes CASSPAGEGLYNEQFF. This chain links TRBV28 with TRBJ2-1, with D perhaps TRBD1 (6 bases). This CDR3 is 16 amino acids long. Germline V CDR1 and CDR2: MDHEN, SYDVKM. Trimming removed 5 bases at V and 3 bases at J, with 17 bases between.

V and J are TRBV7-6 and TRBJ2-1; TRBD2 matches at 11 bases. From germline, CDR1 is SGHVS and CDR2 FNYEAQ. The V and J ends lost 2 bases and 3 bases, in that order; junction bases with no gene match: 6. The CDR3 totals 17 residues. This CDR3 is CASSLSTSGRDYNEQFF. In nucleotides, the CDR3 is TGTGCCAGCAGCTTATCAACTAGCGGGAGAGACTACAATGAGCAGTTCTTC.

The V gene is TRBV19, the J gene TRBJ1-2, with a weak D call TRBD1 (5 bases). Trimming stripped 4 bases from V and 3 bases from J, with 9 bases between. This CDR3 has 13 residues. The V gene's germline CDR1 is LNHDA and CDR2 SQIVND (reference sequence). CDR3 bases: TGTGCCAGTAGTACGATGACAGACTATGGCTACACCTTC. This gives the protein CASSTMTDYGYTF.

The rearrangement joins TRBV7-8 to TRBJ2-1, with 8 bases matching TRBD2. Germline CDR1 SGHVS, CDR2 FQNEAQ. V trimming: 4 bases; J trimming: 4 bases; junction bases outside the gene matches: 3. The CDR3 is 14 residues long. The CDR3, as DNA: TGTGCCAGCAGCTCTAGCGGGTTATACAATGAGCAGTTCTTC. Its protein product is CASSSSGLYNEQFF.

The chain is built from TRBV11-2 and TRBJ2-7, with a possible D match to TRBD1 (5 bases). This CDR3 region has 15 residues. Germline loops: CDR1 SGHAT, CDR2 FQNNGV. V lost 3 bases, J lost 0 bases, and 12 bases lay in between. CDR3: CASSLGLRSSYEQYV. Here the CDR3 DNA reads TGTGCCAGCAGCTTGGGGCTCAGGAGCTCCTACGAGCAGTACGTC.

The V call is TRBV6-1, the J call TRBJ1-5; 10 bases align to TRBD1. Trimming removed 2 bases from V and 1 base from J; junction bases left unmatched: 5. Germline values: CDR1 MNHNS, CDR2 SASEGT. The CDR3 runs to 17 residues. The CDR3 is CASSEWGQGNSNQPQHF. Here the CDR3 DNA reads TGTGCCAGCAGTGAATGGGGACAGGGGAACAGCAATCAGCCCCAGCATTTT.

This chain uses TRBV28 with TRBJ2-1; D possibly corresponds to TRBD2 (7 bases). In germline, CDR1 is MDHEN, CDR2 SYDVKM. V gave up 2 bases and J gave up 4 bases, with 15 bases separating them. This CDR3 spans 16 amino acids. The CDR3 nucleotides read TGTGCCAGCAGTTTAATTTGGGGGGGCAGGTACAATGAGCAGTTCTTC. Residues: CASSLIWGGRYNEQFF.

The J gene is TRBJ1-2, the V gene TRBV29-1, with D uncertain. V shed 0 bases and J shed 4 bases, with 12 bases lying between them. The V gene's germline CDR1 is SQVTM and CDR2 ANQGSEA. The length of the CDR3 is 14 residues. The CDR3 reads CSVEDLDPSYGYTF. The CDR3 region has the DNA TGCAGCGTTGAAGACCTCGATCCGAGCTATGGCTACACCTTC.

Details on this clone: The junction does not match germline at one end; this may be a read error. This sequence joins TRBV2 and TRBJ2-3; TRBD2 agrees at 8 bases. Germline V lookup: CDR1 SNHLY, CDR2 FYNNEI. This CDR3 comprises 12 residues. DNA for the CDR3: TGTGCCAGCAATAGGGTAGAGGTGGGACTAGATTTT. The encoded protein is CASNRVEVGLDF.

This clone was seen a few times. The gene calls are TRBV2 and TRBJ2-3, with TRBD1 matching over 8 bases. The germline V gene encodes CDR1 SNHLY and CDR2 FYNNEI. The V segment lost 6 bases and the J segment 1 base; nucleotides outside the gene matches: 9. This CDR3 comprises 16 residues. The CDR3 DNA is TGTGCCAGCAGAGATACCAGGGGGCTTGGCACAGATACGCAGTATTTT. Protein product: CASRDTRGLGTDTQYF.

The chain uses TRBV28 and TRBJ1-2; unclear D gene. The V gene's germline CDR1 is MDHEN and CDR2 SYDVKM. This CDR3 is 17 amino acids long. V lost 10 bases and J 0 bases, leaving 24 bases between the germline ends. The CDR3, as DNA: TGTGCCATCTTGTTAAGAGGCAAATTCCAAACTAACTATGGCTACACCTTC. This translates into CAILLRGKFQTNYGYTF.

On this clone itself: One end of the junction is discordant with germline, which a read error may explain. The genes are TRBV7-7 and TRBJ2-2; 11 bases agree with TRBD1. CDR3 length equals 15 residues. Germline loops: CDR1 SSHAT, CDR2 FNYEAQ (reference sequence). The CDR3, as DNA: TGTGCTAGCAGCTTAACGGACAGGGGGCCCGGGGAGCTGTTTTTT. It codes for CASSLTDRGPGELFF.

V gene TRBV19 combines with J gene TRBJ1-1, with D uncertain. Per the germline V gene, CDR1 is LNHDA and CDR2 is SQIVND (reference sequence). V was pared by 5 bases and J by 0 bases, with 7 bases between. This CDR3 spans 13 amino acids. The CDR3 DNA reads TGTGCCAGTAGTCCCCACATGAACACTGAAGCTTTCTTT. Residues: CASSPHMNTEAFF.

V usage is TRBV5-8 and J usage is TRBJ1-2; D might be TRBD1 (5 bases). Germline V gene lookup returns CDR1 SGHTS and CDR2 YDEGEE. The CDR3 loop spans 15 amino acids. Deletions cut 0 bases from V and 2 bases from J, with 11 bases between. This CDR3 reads CASSLDGGANYGYTF. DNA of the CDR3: TGTGCCAGCAGCTTGGATGGAGGGGCAAACTATGGCTACACCTTC.